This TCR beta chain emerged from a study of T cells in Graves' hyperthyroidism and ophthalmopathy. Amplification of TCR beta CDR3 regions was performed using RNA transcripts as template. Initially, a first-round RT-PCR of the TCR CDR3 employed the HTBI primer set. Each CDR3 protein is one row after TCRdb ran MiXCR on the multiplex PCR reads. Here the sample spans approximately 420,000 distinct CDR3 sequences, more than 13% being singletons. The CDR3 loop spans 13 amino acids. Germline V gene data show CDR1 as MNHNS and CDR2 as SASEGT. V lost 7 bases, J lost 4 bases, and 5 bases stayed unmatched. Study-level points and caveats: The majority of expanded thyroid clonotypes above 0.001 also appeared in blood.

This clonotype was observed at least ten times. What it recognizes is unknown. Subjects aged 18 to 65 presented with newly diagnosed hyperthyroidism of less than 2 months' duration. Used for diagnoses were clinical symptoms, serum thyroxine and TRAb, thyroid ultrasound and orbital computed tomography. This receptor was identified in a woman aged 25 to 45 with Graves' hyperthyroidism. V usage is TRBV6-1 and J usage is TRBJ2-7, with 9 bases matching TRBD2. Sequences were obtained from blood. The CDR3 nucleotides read TGTGCCAGCAACCTAGCGGGACTATACGAGCAGTACTTC. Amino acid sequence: CASNLAGLYEQYF.